This is a list of T cell receptor beta chains from one sample in a study of blood T cells in healthy people across ages. In TCRdb, the 5' RACE reads were re-called with MiXCR into one record per CDR3 protein. The data hold 850,000 to 1,000,000 distinct CDR3 sequences, with about 51% observed a single time. Sequencing was done on a sample of blood. Receptor source: a woman aged 55 to 70 in good health. Each CDR3 is given with its conserved first and last residue. The D gene is left open where the match is weak. Some rows mark clone size as missing; the rest say once, few, many or name a class of expanded clone.

TRBJ2-1	.	TRBD1	TRBV11-2	CASSGPGGNEQFF	TGTGCCAGCAGTGGACCAGGGGGCAATGAGCAGTTCTTC
TRBJ1-2	.	TRBD1	TRBV29-1	CCLRGQGGGYTF	TGCTGTCTCAGGGGGCAGGGCGGAGGCTACACCTTC
TRBJ1-1	.	.	TRBV7-9	CASSLTMSGSEAFF	TGTGCCAGCAGCTTAACGATGAGCGGGTCTGAAGCTTTCTTT
TRBJ2-1	once	TRBD2	TRBV3-1	CASSQATSGRYNEQFF	TGTGCCAGCAGCCAGGCTACTAGCGGGAGGTACAATGAGCAGTTCTTC
TRBJ1-1	.	.	TRBV28	CATRTLGEAFF	TGTGCCACTAGGACATTAGGTGAAGCTTTCTTT
TRBJ1-4	.	TRBD1	TRBV25-1	CASSEFSGQGTEKLFF	TGTGCCAGCAGTGAATTCTCTGGACAGGGTACTGAAAAACTGTTTTTT
TRBJ2-1	.	TRBD1	TRBV29-1	CSAQDRGSSYNEQFF	TGCAGCGCCCAGGACAGGGGGTCGTCCTACAATGAGCAGTTCTTC
TRBJ2-1	.	TRBD2	TRBV7-4	CASSSPGLAGGNEQFF	TGTGCCAGCAGCTCCCCGGGACTAGCGGGAGGAAATGAGCAGTTCTTC
TRBJ2-1	once	TRBD2	TRBV20-1	CSARRASGRLVSEQFF	TGCAGTGCTAGAAGAGCTAGCGGGAGGTTAGTAAGTGAGCAGTTCTTC
TRBJ2-6	few	TRBD1	TRBV29-1	CSARDREPSGANVLTF	TGCAGCGCCCGGGACAGGGAACCCTCTGGGGCCAACGTCCTGACTTTC
TRBJ2-5	.	TRBD1	TRBV28	CASSNRGTATEEQYF	TGTGCCAGCAGTAACCGAGGGACAGCCACCGAGGAGCAGTACTTC
TRBJ1-5	few	.	TRBV12-3/TRBV12-4	CASSEVGSNQPQHF	TGTGCCAGCAGTGAGGTCGGTAGCAATCAGCCCCAGCATTTT
TRBJ2-7	few	.	TRBV6-5	CASSYSRESYEQYF	TGTGCCAGCAGTTACTCTCGGGAGTCCTACGAGCAGTACTTC
TRBJ2-7	once	.	TRBV7-9	CASSVEFWGEQYF	TGTGCCAGCAGCGTAGAGTTTTGGGGCGAGCAGTACTTC
TRBJ2-5	.	.	TRBV9	CASSVGENRETQYF	TGTGCCAGCAGCGTAGGGGAGAATAGGGAGACCCAGTACTTC
TRBJ2-5	.	.	TRBV5-1	CASSFSPTGQETQYF	TGCGCCAGCAGCTTTTCCCCAACCGGTCAAGAGACCCAGTACTTC
TRBJ1-1	.	TRBD1	TRBV5-5	CASSQTGLHTEAFF	TGTGCCAGCAGCCAGACAGGGTTGCACACTGAAGCTTTCTTT
TRBJ1-1	.	TRBD1	TRBV20-1	CSAGDRVDEAFF	TGCAGTGCTGGGGACAGGGTGGATGAAGCTTTCTTT
TRBJ2-7	.	.	TRBV27	CASSYGITLGVNEQYF	TGTGCCAGCAGTTATGGGATTACCCTGGGGGTGAACGAGCAGTACTTC
TRBJ2-1	.	TRBD2	TRBV9	CASSGIAGGQGGQFF	TGTGCCAGCAGCGGAATAGCGGGAGGCCAGGGTGGGCAGTTCTTC